Below are 20 T cell receptor beta chains sequenced from a single sample in a study of blood T cell repertoires in COVID-19. Measured with immunoSEQ multiplex PCR; TCRdb has only the in-frame clones, and not every one. The table has 200,000 to 250,000 clones, approximately 77% seen once. What was sequenced was peripheral blood. These receptors came from a woman aged 80 or older with acute or convalescent COVID-19.

Only one count was recorded for this clone. The chain joins TRBV7-2 to TRBJ1-1, with D possibly being TRBD1 (6 bases). Trimming took off 3 bases at V and 1 base at J, with 18 bases between the two ends. This CDR3 has 17 residues. CDR1 is SGHTA, CDR2 FQGNSA, per germline. This CDR3 reads CASSFETLGRGNTEAFF. The CDR3 coding sequence is TGTGCCAGCAGCTTCGAAACGTTGGGCAGGGGGAACACTGAAGCTTTCTTT.

Details on this clone: Other DNA sequences of this sample code for an identical CDR3. The gene calls are TRBV5-1 and TRBJ2-3; 7 bases agree with TRBD2. Germline loops: CDR1 SGHRS, CDR2 YFSETQ. The V and J ends lost 0 bases and 5 bases, in that order; junction bases with no gene match: 0. CDR3 size: 13 residues. Here the CDR3 reads CASSLAGGDTQYF. CDR3 nucleotides: TGCGCCAGCAGCTTGGCGGGGGGAGATACGCAGTATTTT.

The chain joins TRBV24-1 to TRBJ2-3; possible D gene TRBD2, 5 bases. CDR1 KGHDR and CDR2 SFDVKD come from the germline V gene. This CDR3 has 14 amino acids. V lost 0 bases to trimming and J lost 2 bases, with 5 bases between them. For the CDR3, the DNA is TGTGCCACCAGTGATTTGGACTACACAGATACGCAGTATTTT. This gives the protein CATSDLDYTDTQYF.

The genes are TRBV25-1 and TRBJ1-5, with 10 nucleotides matching TRBD1. This CDR3 contains 15 residues. Germline V CDR1 and CDR2: MGHDK, SYGVNS. V trimming: 8 bases; J trimming: 4 bases; junction bases outside the gene matches: 8. The DNA of the CDR3 is TGTGCCAGCGGTGGGACAGGGGCTTTTAATCAGCCCCAGCATTTT. It is translated as CASGGTGAFNQPQHF.

The V call is TRBV6-6, the J call TRBJ2-7; perhaps TRBD1 as D (6 bases). Germline-derived CDR1 and CDR2 are MNHNY and SVGAGI (reference sequence). This CDR3 contains 14 residues. V gave up 10 bases and J gave up 2 bases, with 18 bases separating them. The DNA of the CDR3 is TGTGCCACCATTACGAGGGACATTCCCTACGAGCAGTACTTC. Protein product: CATITRDIPYEQYF.

This clone was seen just once. The gene calls are TRBV7-3 and TRBJ2-3; TRBD2 matches 11 bases. The CDR3 is 15 amino acids. J was trimmed by 6 bases and V by 2 bases; bases with no gene match: 4. The V gene's germline CDR1 is SGHTA and CDR2 FQGTGA. In DNA form, the CDR3 reads TGTGCCAGCAGCTTAGGGACTAGCGGCCTGGATACGCAGTATTTT. Translation gives CASSLGTSGLDTQYF.

J is TRBJ1-5 and V is TRBV2, with 10 bases that match TRBD1. Losses at the gene ends were 4 bases for V and 6 bases for J; bases not matched to a gene: 6. Germline CDR1 reads SNHLY; CDR2 reads FYNNEI. The CDR3 contains 15 residues. The CDR3 loop reads CASSGDRGIGQPQHF. CDR3 sequence (DNA): TGTGCCAGCAGTGGGGACAGGGGAATCGGTCAGCCCCAGCATTTT.

The chain combines TRBV5-6 with TRBJ2-2, with 8 nucleotides matching TRBD2. Germline V gene sequence: CDR1 SGHDT, CDR2 YYEEEE. Trimming cost V 3 bases and J 2 bases; bases outside gene matches: 12. The CDR3 has 18 amino acids. The CDR3, as DNA: TGTGCCAGCAGCTACATCATTCAGCGGGGGCCAAACACCGGGGAGCTGTTTTTT. This sequence encodes CASSYIIQRGPNTGELFF.

This clone has only a few counts. The genes are TRBV5-1 and TRBJ1-1; D unclear. The CDR3 contains 16 residues. With 0 bases removed from V and 4 bases from J, the gap between germline ends came to 16 bases. Germline-derived CDR1 and CDR2 are SGHRS and YFSETQ. As DNA, the CDR3 is TGCGCCAGCAGCTTGGTACCCGAGGCCGCGAGCACTGAAGCTTTCTTT. It codes for CASSLVPEAASTEAFF.

This clone was seen once. The chain recombines TRBV9 with TRBJ2-3, with no clear D. Germline V lookup: CDR1 SGDLS, CDR2 YYNGEE. The V end was cut by 0 bases, the J end by 0 bases, with 5 bases between. The length of the CDR3 is 14 residues. The CDR3 spells CASSVGPSTDTQYF. CDR3 nucleotide sequence: TGTGCCAGCAGCGTAGGGCCTAGCACAGATACGCAGTATTTT.

The rearrangement joins TRBV27 to TRBJ2-1, with TRBD2 matching 15 bases. The CDR3 runs 16 residues. Germline V gene lookup returns CDR1 MNHEY and CDR2 SMNVEV (reference sequence). The V and J ends lost 6 bases and 7 bases, in that order; junction bases with no gene match: 7. The CDR3 sequence: CASRSRGTSGGNEQFF. CDR3 bases: TGTGCCAGCAGGTCCCGCGGGACTAGCGGGGGGAATGAGCAGTTCTTC.

The rearrangement joins TRBV7-2 to TRBJ1-2, with TRBD1 as a possible D gene (6 bases). This CDR3 region has 13 residues. Germline V gives CDR1 SGHTA, CDR2 FQGNSA. Trimming removed 5 bases from V and 5 bases from J, with 12 bases in between. CDR3 region: CASSEQGRYGYTF. The CDR3 DNA reads as TGTGCCAGCAGCGAACAGGGCAGATATGGCTACACCTTC.

The chain employs TRBV4-3 and TRBJ2-7; maybe TRBD1 (6 bases). Germline CDR1 LGHNA, CDR2 YSLEER. The CDR3 length is 15 residues. V was clipped by 0 bases and J by 7 bases, with 16 bases between them. DNA for the CDR3: TGCGCCAGCAGCCAAGATTACATCAGGGGACGGGAGCAGTACTTC. It yields the protein CASSQDYIRGREQYF.

CDR3 sequence (DNA): TGCGCCAGCAGCTCGGGACAGCGGCACACTGAAGCTTTCTTT. Translation gives CASSSGQRHTEAFF. This chain connects TRBV5-1 to TRBJ1-1, with 7 bases that match TRBD1. The CDR3 length is 14 residues. Looked up from germline, CDR1 is SGHRS and CDR2 is YFSETQ. J lost 3 bases, V lost 3 bases, and 5 bases had no gene match.

This chain joins TRBV2 and TRBJ1-1; D remains unclear. Germline assignment: CDR1 SNHLY and CDR2 FYNNEI. With 2 bases removed from V and 0 bases from J, the gap between germline ends came to 7 bases. The CDR3 length is 14 residues. The CDR3 DNA reads as TGTGCCAGCAGTGAAAGAGCGATGAACACTGAAGCTTTCTTT. It yields the protein CASSERAMNTEAFF.

The chain joins TRBV6-1 to TRBJ1-1, with a tentative D call TRBD1 (6 bases). The V end lost 2 bases, the J end lost 11 bases, and 12 bases lay between the germline ends. This CDR3 has 12 residues. Per the germline V gene, CDR1 is MNHNS and CDR2 is SASEGT. The CDR3: CASSEQGFGAFF. In DNA form, the CDR3 reads TGTGCCAGCAGTGAACAGGGGTTTGGGGCTTTCTTT.

The chain carries TRBV19 and TRBJ2-7, with 7 bases lining up with TRBD1. This CDR3 has 17 residues. Trimming at V came to 2 bases and at J to 1 base, leaving 11 bases not matched to a gene. Germline lookup yields CDR1 LNHDA and CDR2 SQIVND (reference sequence). The CDR3 nucleotides are TGTGCCAGTAGTATAAACAGGGGACGCTCGGGGTCCTACGAGCAGTACTTC. Translating it yields CASSINRGRSGSYEQYF.

There are a few counts of this clone. The same CDR3 arises from other DNA sequences in this sample as well. The chain has TRBV7-3 and TRBJ1-3, with 9 bases aligning to TRBD1. Germline V gene data show CDR1 as SGHTA and CDR2 as FQGTGA. CDR3 length: 14 amino acids. The ends lost 5 bases at V and 4 bases at J; junction bases unmatched: 3. CDR3 bases: TGTGCCAGCAGCCCCGGGACAGGGGGAAACACCATATATTTT. This translates into CASSPGTGGNTIYF. The whole variable domain, filled in from reference TRBV7-3 and TRBJ1-3, reads GAGVSQTPSNKVTEKGKYVELRCDPISGHTALYWYRQSLGQGPEFLIYFQGTGAADDSGLPNDRFFAVRPEGSVSTLKIQRTERGDSAVYLCASSPGTGGNTIYFGEGSWLTVV.

The CDR3 is CASSLRGDTYNEQFF. The CDR3 coding sequence is TGTGCCAGCAGCTTACGCGGGGATACCTACAATGAGCAGTTCTTC. The J gene is TRBJ2-1, the V gene TRBV7-2; D might be TRBD2 (6 bases). V was pared by 2 bases and J by 2 bases, with 10 bases between. Germline assignment: CDR1 SGHTA and CDR2 FQGNSA. The CDR3 is made up of 15 amino acids.

The rearrangement links TRBV7-3 to TRBJ2-3; D unclear. Germline values: CDR1 SGHTA, CDR2 FQGTGA. V was clipped by 0 bases and J by 3 bases, with 10 bases between them. CDR3 length equals 15 residues. CDR3 sequence reads: CASSLTFQSTDTQYF. In DNA, the CDR3 is TGTGCCAGCAGCTTAACATTCCAGTCGACAGATACGCAGTATTTT.